This TCR beta chain was captured in a study of OX40 agonist ivuxolimab in advanced cancers. About the research overall: Hepatocellular carcinoma, melanoma, renal cell or head and neck cancer affected the dose-escalation patients.

Generated by immunoSEQ multiplex PCR, the TCRdb table keeps only in-frame clones and is missing some. The sample records about 79,000 clones, around 94% being singletons. Trimming cost V 0 bases and J 6 bases; bases outside gene matches: 8. Germline V gene data show CDR1 as LGHNA and CDR2 as YSLEER. This CDR3 is built from 16 residues. The source of this sequence is an adult with an advanced solid tumor such as melanoma, head and neck, liver or kidney cancer. Specimen: CD4+ or CD8+ T cells sorted from blood, collected in a trial of the OX40 agonist ivuxolimab. V usage is TRBV4-3 and J usage is TRBJ2-7; TRBD1 matches 10 bases. Written as DNA, the CDR3 is TGCGCCAGCAGCCAAGATTGGGGACAGGGGCCGGCCGAGCAGTACTTC. Translation: CASSQDWGQGPAEQYF.